This T cell receptor beta chain was obtained from a study of blood T cell repertoires in COVID-19. Study as a whole: Material from acute and convalescent COVID-19 was sourced from the United States, Italy and Spain.

Those enrolled, adults aged roughly 18 to 89 years, came from some 25 US areas. Donors were grouped by their self-reported clinical history. The study counted Cohort 3 donors as recovered given two negative PCRs, clearance, or symptom resolution. The CDR3 runs 15 residues. Looked up from germline, CDR1 is MNHEY and CDR2 is SVGAGI. As concerns this clone: Sequence at one end of the junction differs from germline and may be a read error.

Generated by immunoSEQ multiplex PCR, the TCRdb table keeps only in-frame clones and is missing some. The sample has fewer than 200,000 clones; under 90% are singletons. The source is a man aged 45-60 years who had recovered from COVID-19. Sequencing used PBMCs or T cells enriched from blood (not recorded which). The chain carries TRBV6-5 and TRBJ1-3; maybe TRBD1 (5 bases). CDR3 protein: CASSTDSSSGNTIYF. Here the CDR3 DNA reads TGCGCCAGCAGTACTGACAGTAGCTCTGGAAACACCATATATTTT.